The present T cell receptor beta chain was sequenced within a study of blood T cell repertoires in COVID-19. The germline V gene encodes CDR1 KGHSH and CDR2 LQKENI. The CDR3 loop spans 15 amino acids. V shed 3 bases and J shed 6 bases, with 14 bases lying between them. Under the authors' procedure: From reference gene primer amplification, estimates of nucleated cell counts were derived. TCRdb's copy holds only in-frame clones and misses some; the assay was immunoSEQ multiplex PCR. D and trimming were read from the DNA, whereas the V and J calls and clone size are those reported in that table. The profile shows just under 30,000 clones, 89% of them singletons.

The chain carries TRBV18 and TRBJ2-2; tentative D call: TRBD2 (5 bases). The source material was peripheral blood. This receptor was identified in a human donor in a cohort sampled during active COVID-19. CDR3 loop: CASSPILLGSGELFF. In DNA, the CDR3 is TGTGCCAGCTCACCTATTTTACTAGGATCCGGGGAGCTGTTTTTT.